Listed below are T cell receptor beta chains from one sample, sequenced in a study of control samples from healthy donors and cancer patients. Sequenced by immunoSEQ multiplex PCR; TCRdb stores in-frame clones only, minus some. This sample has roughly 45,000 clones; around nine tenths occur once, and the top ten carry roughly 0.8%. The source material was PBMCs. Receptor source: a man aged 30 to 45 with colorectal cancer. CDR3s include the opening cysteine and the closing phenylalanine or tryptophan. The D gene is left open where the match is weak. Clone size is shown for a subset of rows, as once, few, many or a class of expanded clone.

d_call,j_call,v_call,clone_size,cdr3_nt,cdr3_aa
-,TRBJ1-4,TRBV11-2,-,TGTGCCAGCAGACGCCTACAGGGTGCGGAAGAAAAACTGTTTTTT,CASRRLQGAEEKLFF
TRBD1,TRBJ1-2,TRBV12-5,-,TGTGCTAGTGGATGGGACAGGGTCACCTTC,CASGWDRVTF
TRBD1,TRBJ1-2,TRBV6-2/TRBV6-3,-,TGTGCCAGCAGTTACCAGAGGGACAGAGACTATGGCTACACCTTC,CASSYQRDRDYGYTF
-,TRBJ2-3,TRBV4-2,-,TGTGCCAGCAGCCAAGTCCCTTACACAGATACGCAGTATTTT,CASSQVPYTDTQYF
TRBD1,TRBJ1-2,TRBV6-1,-,TGTGCCAGCAGTGAAACAGGGGTGGGTGGCTACACCTTC,CASSETGVGGYTF
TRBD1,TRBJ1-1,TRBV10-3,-,TGTGCCATCAGTGAGTACGGACAGGTCACTGAAGCTTTCTTT,CAISEYGQVTEAFF
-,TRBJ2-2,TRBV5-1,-,TGCGCCAGCTCCATCTCCCAAGCGACGAACACCGGGGAGCTGTTTTTT,CASSISQATNTGELFF
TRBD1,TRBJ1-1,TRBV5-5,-,TGTGCCAGCAGCTTGGTATGGGACAGCTTCACTGAAGCTTTCTTT,CASSLVWDSFTEAFF
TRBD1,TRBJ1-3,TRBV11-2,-,TGTGCCAGCAGCTATACAGGGGGCGAAACTGGAAACACCATATATTTT,CASSYTGGETGNTIYF
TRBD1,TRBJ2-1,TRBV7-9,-,TGTGCCAGCCCAACCCACCAGGGGGTGAATGAGCAGTTCTTC,CASPTHQGVNEQFF
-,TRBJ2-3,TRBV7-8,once,TGTGCCAGCAGAGAAAGGGACCCCTGGGGTACGCAGTATTTT,CASRERDPWGTQYF
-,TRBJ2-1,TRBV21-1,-,TGTGCCAGCAGCAAAGGGAGGGCAGGGGGTGAGTACGGTGAGCAGTTCTTC,CASSKGRAGGEYGEQFF
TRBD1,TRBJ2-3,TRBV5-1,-,TGCGCCAGCGGCAGAGGGGACAGGGCGAGAGATACGCAGTATTTT,CASGRGDRARDTQYF
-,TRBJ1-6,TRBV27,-,TGTGCCAGCAGTTCGGGCATGGGGGGCCAAGTTAATTCACCCCTCCACTTT,CASSSGMGGQVNSPLHF